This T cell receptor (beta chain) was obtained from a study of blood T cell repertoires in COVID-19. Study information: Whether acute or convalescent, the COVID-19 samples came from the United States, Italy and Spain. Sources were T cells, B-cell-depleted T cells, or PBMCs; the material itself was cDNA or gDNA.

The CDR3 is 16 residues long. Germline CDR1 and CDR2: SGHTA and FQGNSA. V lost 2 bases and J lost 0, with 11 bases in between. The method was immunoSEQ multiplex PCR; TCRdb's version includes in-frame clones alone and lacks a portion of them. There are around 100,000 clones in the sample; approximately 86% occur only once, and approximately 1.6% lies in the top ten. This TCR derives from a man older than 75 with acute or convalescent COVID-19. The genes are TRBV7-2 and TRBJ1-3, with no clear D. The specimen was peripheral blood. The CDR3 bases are TGTGCCAGCAGCTTAACGAGCGTCAGCTCTGGAAACACCATATATTTT. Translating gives CASSLTSVSSGNTIYF. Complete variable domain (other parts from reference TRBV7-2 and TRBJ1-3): GAGVSQSPSNKVTEKGKDVELRCDPISGHTALYWYRQSLGQGLEFLIYFQGNSAPDKSGLPSDRFSAERTGGSVSTLTIQRTQQEDSAVYLCASSLTSVSSGNTIYFGEGSWLTVV.